This T cell receptor (beta chain) was obtained from a study of blood T cell repertoires in COVID-19. Study context: The samples span acute and convalescent COVID-19 from the United States, Italy and Spain. T cells, B-cell-depleted T cells, or PBMCs supplied cDNA or gDNA.

This clone was seen only a few times. The ends were cut back, 4 bases at V and 4 bases at J, with 11 bases in the middle. The CDR3 contains 14 residues. Germline values: CDR1 SGHTA, CDR2 FQGNSA. Original analysis: Counts of nucleated cells, estimated from reference gene primer amplification, were obtained. The assay was immunoSEQ multiplex PCR, and TCRdb's table has in-frame clones only and misses some. That table supplies the V and J calls and clone size; D and trimming were determined from the DNA. The sample gives 60,000 to 75,000 clones, about 91% of which show up once; less than 20% is in the top ten.

This TCR came from a woman older than 75 with active COVID-19. V usage is TRBV7-2 and J usage is TRBJ1-5; D unclear. The sequencing sample was made of peripheral blood. CDR3 DNA sequence: TGTGCCAGCAGCTACCTGGGCCCGAATCAGCCCCAGCATTTT. It codes for CASSYLGPNQPQHF.